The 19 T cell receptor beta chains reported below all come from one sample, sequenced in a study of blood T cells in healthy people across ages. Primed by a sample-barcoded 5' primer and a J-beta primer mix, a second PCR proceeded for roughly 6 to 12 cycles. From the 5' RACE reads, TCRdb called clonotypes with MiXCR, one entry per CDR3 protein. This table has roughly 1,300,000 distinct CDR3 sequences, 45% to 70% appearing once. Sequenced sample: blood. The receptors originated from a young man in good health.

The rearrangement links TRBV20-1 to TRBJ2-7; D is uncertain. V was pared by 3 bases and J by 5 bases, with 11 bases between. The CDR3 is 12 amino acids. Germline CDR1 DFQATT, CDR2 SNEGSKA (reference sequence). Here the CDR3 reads CSASLVRNEQYF. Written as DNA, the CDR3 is TGCAGTGCTAGCCTAGTGAGGAACGAGCAGTACTTC.

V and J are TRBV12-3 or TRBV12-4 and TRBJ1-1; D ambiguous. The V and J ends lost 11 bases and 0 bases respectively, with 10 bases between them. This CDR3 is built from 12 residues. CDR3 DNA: TGTGCCCTGACCCGAATGAACACTGAAGCTTTCTTT. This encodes CALTRMNTEAFF.

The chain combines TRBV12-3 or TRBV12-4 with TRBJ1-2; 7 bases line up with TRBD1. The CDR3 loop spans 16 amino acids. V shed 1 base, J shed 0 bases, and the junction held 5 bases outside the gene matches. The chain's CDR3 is CASSLGTGVSNYGYTF. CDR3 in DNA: TGTGCCAGCAGTTTAGGGACAGGAGTCTCTAACTATGGCTACACCTTC.

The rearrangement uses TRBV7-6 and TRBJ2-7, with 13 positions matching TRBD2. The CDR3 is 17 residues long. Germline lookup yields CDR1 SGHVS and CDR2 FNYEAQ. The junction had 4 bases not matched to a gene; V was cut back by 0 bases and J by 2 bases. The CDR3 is CASSLASGLAGTYEQYF. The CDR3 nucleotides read TGTGCCAGCAGCTTAGCTTCGGGACTAGCGGGAACCTACGAGCAGTACTTC.

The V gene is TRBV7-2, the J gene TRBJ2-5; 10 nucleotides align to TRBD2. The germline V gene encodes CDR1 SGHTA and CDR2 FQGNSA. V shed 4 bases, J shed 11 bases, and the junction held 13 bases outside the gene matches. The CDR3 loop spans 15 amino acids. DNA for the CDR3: TGTGCCAGCAGCTCTCAGCGGGGGGGCGGCGATGAGCAGTACTTC. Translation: CASSSQRGGGDEQYF.

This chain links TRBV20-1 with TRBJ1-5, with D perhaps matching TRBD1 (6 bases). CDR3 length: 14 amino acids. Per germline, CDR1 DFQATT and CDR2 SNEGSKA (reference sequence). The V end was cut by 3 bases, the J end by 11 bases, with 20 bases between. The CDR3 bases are TGCAGTGCTAGCTCTGGACAGTACCTCCGGGCCCAGCATTTT. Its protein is CSASSGQYLRAQHF.

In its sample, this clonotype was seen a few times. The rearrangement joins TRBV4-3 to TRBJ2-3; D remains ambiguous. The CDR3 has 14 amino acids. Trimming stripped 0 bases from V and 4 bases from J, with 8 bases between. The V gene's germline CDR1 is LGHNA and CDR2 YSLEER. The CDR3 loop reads CASSQEMGADTQYF. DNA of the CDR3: TGCGCCAGCAGCCAAGAGATGGGCGCAGATACGCAGTATTTT.

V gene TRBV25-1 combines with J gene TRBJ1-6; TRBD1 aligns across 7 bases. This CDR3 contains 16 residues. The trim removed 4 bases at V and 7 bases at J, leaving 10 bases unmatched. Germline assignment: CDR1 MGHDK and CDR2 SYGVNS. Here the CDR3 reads CASSGRGGLRNSPLHF. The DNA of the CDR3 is TGTGCCAGCAGTGGGAGAGGGGGCCTTCGGAATTCACCCCTCCACTTT.

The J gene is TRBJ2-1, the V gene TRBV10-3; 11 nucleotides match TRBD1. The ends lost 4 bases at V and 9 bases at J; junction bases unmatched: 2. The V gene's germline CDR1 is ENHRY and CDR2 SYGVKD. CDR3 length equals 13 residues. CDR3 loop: CAISGDRGSEQFF. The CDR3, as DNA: TGTGCCATCAGTGGGGACAGGGGGTCTGAGCAGTTCTTC.

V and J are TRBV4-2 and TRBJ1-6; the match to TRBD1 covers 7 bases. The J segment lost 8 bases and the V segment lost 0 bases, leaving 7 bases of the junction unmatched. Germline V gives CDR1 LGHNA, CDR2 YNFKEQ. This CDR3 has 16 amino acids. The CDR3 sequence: CASSQDQARGDSPLHF. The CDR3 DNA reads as TGTGCCAGCAGCCAAGATCAGGCCAGGGGGGATTCACCCCTCCACTTT.

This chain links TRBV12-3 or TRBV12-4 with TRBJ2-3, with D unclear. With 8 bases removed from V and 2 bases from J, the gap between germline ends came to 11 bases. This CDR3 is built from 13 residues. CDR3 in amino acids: CASREFATDTQYF. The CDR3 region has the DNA TGTGCCAGCCGTGAGTTCGCCACAGATACGCAGTATTTT.

The CDR3 region is CASKVGLIGEGTSNQPQHF. The CDR3 DNA follows: TGTGCCAGCAAGGTGGGGTTGATCGGGGAGGGAACCAGCAATCAGCCCCAGCATTTT. The V gene is TRBV6-1, the J gene TRBJ1-5; D not resolved. Germline values: CDR1 MNHNS, CDR2 SASEGT. Trimming removed 7 bases at V and 1 base at J, with 26 bases between. CDR3 length: 19 residues.

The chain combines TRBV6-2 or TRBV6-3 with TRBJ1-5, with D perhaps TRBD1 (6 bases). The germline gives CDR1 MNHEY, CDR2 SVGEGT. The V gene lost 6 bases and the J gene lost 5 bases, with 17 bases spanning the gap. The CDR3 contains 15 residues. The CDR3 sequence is CASRTSLQGDQPQHF. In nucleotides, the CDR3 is TGTGCCAGCAGGACCTCCCTACAGGGCGATCAGCCCCAGCATTTT.

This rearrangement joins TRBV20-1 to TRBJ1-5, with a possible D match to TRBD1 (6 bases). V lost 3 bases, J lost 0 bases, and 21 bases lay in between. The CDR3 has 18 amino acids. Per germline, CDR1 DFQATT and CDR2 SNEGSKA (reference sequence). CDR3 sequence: CSASKTGSGLNSNQPQHF. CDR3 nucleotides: TGCAGTGCTAGCAAAACAGGGTCGGGATTGAATAGCAATCAGCCCCAGCATTTT.

The CDR3 sequence: CSARARGGNVRNQPQHF. The CDR3 DNA reads TGCAGTGCTAGAGCCCGGGGAGGGAATGTCCGCAATCAGCCCCAGCATTTT. The chain uses TRBV20-1 and TRBJ1-5; D is uncertain. The CDR3 has 17 amino acids. V was shortened by 1 base and J by 2 bases, with 18 bases between the two germline ends. Germline lookup yields CDR1 DFQATT and CDR2 SNEGSKA (reference sequence).

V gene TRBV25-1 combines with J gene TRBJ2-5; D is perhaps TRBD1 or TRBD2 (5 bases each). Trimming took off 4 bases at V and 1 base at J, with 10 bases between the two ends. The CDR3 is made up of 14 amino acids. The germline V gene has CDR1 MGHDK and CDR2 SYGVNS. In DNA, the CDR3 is TGTGCCAGCAGTGGAGGGGTTCTCCAAGAGACCCAGTACTTC. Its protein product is CASSGGVLQETQYF. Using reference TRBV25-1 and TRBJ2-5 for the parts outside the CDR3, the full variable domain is EADIYQTPRYLVIGTGKKITLECSQTMGHDKMYWYQQDPGMELHLIHYSYGVNSTEKGDLSSESTVSRIRTEHFPLTLESARPSHTSQYLCASSGGVLQETQYFGPGTRLLVL.

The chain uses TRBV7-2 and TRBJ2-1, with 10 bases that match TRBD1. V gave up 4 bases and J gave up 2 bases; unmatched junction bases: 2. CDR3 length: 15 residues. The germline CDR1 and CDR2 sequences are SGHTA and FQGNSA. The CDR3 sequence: CASSWDRGTYNEQFF. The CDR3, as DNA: TGTGCCAGCAGCTGGGACAGGGGAACCTACAATGAGCAGTTCTTC.

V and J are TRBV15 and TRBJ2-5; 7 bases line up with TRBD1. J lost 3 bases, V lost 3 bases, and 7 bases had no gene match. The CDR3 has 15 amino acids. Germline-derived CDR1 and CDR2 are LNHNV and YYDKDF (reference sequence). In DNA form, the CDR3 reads TGTGCCACCAGCAGTCTCGGGACAGTAAAAGAGACCCAGTACTTC. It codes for CATSSLGTVKETQYF.

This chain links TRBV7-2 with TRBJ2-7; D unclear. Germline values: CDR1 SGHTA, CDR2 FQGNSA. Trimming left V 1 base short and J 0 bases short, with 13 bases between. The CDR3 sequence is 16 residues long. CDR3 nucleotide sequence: TGTGCCAGCAGCTTAGTTGCAGTAAGTGCCTCCTACGAGCAGTACTTC. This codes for CASSLVAVSASYEQYF.